A selection of T cell receptor beta chains follows, all from one sample in a study of blood T cell repertoires in COVID-19. Assay used: immunoSEQ multiplex PCR; TCRdb lists only in-frame clones, some missing. This sample has about 75,000 clones; approximately 90% occur once, and the top ten carry roughly 19%. Sequencing input: peripheral blood. These receptors all stem from a human donor in a cohort sampled during active COVID-19. Each CDR3 is given without its conserved first and last residue.

j_gene | v_gene | CDR3aa
TRBJ1-5 | TRBV2 | ASSEALRDNQPQH
TRBJ1-2 | TRBV28 | ASSLGAGNYGYT
TRBJ1-2 | TRBV15 | ATSRDSGNYGYT
TRBJ1-1 | TRBV10-3 | AIRPTGENTEAF
TRBJ2-5 | TRBV25-1 | ASTPEAEGQETQY
TRBJ1-5 | TRBV6-2/TRBV6-3 | ASSYSGPRGNQPQH
TRBJ2-5 | TRBV7-2 | ASSLVRGTETQY
TRBJ1-1 | TRBV11-2 | ASSRIAGVSTEAF
TRBJ1-1 | TRBV6-2/TRBV6-3 | ASSWSDIGQEAF
TRBJ2-3 | TRBV6-6 | ASTSTGTGSTDTQY
TRBJ2-7 | TRBV7-9 | ASSPVQADKQY
TRBJ1-5 | TRBV27 | ASSPGLRGNQPQH
TRBJ2-5 | TRBV5-1 | ASSGSGTGQETQY
TRBJ2-5 | TRBV18 | ASSPGTSGRETQY
TRBJ2-2 | TRBV4-3 | ASSRQGALNTGELF
TRBJ2-2 | TRBV19 | ASSPRQGGELF
TRBJ2-3 | TRBV5-1 | ASSLERWKGLAGGLVLTDTQY
TRBJ2-7 | TRBV18 | ASSPPSGQTWGEQY
TRBJ2-2 | TRBV28 | ASSLTGGETGELF
TRBJ2-5 | TRBV6-1 | ASSELGSGGETQY
TRBJ1-2 | TRBV9 | ASSVSLGQGVTNYGYT
TRBJ1-1 | TRBV7-9 | ASSLTGGGSNTEAF
TRBJ2-3 | TRBV9 | ASSVVGSFADTQY
TRBJ2-7 | TRBV21-1 | ASSSHPGQVTYEQY
TRBJ2-1 | TRBV3-1/TRBV3-2 | ASSPGLAGGPSYNEQF
TRBJ2-1 | TRBV7-2 | ASSPGHQGLILF
TRBJ2-3 | TRBV6-5 | ASRGQGISDTQY
TRBJ1-2 | TRBV3-1/TRBV3-2 | ASSQIQGRALSGYT
TRBJ2-1 | TRBV2 | ASTRELGGRASNEQF
TRBJ2-7 | TRBV27 | ASSTRRTDRAGRFYEQY
TRBJ2-7 | TRBV9 | ASNPGGRAYEQY
TRBJ1-6 | TRBV2 | ASSEATGYNSPLH
TRBJ2-1 | TRBV7-8 | ASRPGTSGGPSSYNEQF